Below are 22 T cell receptor beta chains sequenced from a single sample in a study of blood T cell repertoires in COVID-19. Produced via immunoSEQ multiplex PCR; TCRdb's table is partial and in-frame only. The sample holds about 330,000 clones, around 90% seen once. The specimen was peripheral blood. The origin of the receptors is a man between 18 and 35 years old who had recovered from COVID-19.

The chain combines TRBV7-2 with TRBJ2-3; TRBD2 matches 8 bases. The CDR3 has 15 amino acids. Germline V gene lookup returns CDR1 SGHTA and CDR2 FQGNSA. V lost 4 bases to trimming and J lost 3 bases; unmatched junction nucleotides: 6. CDR3 DNA sequence: TGTGCCAGCAGCTCGATTAGCGGGGAGACAGATACGCAGTATTTT. This gives the protein CASSSISGETDTQYF.

The V gene is TRBV2, the J gene TRBJ1-3; perhaps TRBD1 as D (5 bases). Trimming pared 0 bases from V and 9 bases from J, leaving 9 bases between. Germline CDR1 reads SNHLY; CDR2 reads FYNNEI. The CDR3 has 13 amino acids. The CDR3 is CASSEAGALTIYF. The CDR3, as DNA: TGTGCCAGCAGTGAAGCAGGGGCGCTCACCATATATTTT.

This clone was recorded a few times. This chain uses TRBV3-1 (or the pseudogene TRBV3-2) with TRBJ2-7, with D unclear. Germline V gene sequence: CDR1 LGHDT, CDR2 YNNKEL (reference sequence). This CDR3 comprises 19 residues. V shed 1 base and J shed 0 bases, with 22 bases lying between them. CDR3 sequence: CASSQGFRHPSKSSYEQYF. The DNA of the CDR3 is TGTGCCAGCAGCCAAGGGTTTCGACACCCAAGCAAAAGCTCCTACGAGCAGTACTTC.

The V and J genes are TRBV18 and TRBJ2-7; weak D call: TRBD2 (7 bases). This CDR3 spans 15 amino acids. Germline CDR1 reads KGHSH; CDR2 reads LQKENI. Trimming stripped 6 bases from V and 0 bases from J, with 15 bases between. The CDR3 region is CASSPGEGHSYEQYF. In DNA, the CDR3 is TGTGCCAGCTCTCCAGGGGAGGGGCACTCCTACGAGCAGTACTTC.

This clone was seen a few times. The CDR3 loop is CASRQGYEQFF. CDR3 DNA sequence: TGTGCCAGCAGACAGGGGTATGAGCAGTTCTTC. This chain connects TRBV2 to TRBJ2-1; 7 nucleotides align to TRBD1. The CDR3 consists of 11 residues. Germline assignment: CDR1 SNHLY and CDR2 FYNNEI. Germline trimming cut 6 bases from V and 8 bases from J; bases unmatched to any gene: 1.

This clone was seen just once. The chain joins TRBV30 to TRBJ2-1; perhaps TRBD2 as D (6 bases). V dropped 0 bases and J dropped 10 bases, with 13 bases sitting between them. The CDR3 covers 13 residues. Germline V gene sequence: CDR1 GTSNPN, CDR2 SVGIG (reference sequence). The CDR3 nucleotides read TGTGCCTGGAGTGTACGTGGGGACTTGGAGCAGTTCTTC. It codes for CAWSVRGDLEQFF.

The chain employs TRBV19 and TRBJ2-7; D might be TRBD1 (6 bases). The CDR3 loop spans 12 amino acids. Trimming removed 7 bases from V and 5 bases from J, with 12 bases in between. Germline assignment: CDR1 LNHDA and CDR2 SQIVND (reference sequence). The CDR3 bases are TGTGCCAGTAACCAGGGGATGGACGAGCAGTACTTC. Its translation is CASNQGMDEQYF.

The V and J genes are TRBV6-5 and TRBJ1-1; a possible D gene is TRBD1 (5 bases). Germline CDR1 is MNHEY and CDR2 is SVGAGI. V lost 8 bases to trimming and J lost 2 bases, with 12 bases between them. The CDR3 contains 13 residues. CDR3 DNA sequence: TGTGCCAGCGGGGCAGGGCCTAACACTGAAGCTTTCTTT. Protein: CASGAGPNTEAFF.

The V and J genes are TRBV3-1 (or the pseudogene TRBV3-2) and TRBJ2-7, with D tentatively TRBD2 (6 bases). The CDR3 has 12 amino acids. Trimming removed 4 bases from V and 6 bases from J, with 10 bases in between. Germline V gene sequence: CDR1 LGHDT, CDR2 YNNKEL (reference sequence). CDR3 nucleotides: TGTGCCAGCAGCCCCCACGGGAGCGAGCAGTACTTC. Translation: CASSPHGSEQYF.

CDR3 protein: CASSSTQGWGEQFF. The CDR3 DNA reads as TGTGCCAGCAGCTCCACTCAGGGGTGGGGTGAGCAGTTCTTC. The chain recombines TRBV11-2 with TRBJ2-1, with TRBD1 as a possible D gene (6 bases). The germline V gene has CDR1 SGHAT and CDR2 FQNNGV. The V and J ends lost 4 bases and 9 bases respectively, with 16 bases between them. The CDR3 spans 14 residues.

This chain joins TRBV30 and TRBJ1-2, with TRBD1 matching 8 bases. Germline-derived CDR1 and CDR2 are GTSNPN and SVGIG (reference sequence). J lost 4 bases, V lost 2 bases, and 15 bases had no gene match. This CDR3 region has 17 residues. CDR3 sequence reads: CAWSRQGPWMASYGYTF. DNA for the CDR3: TGTGCCTGGAGTCGACAGGGGCCGTGGATGGCTAGCTATGGCTACACCTTC. Full variable domain (outside the CDR3, taken from reference TRBV30 and TRBJ1-2): SQTIHQWPATLVQPVGSPLSLECTVEGTSNPNLYWYRQAAGRGLQLLFYSVGIGQISSEVPQNLSASRPQDRQFILSSKKLLLSDSGFYLCAWSRQGPWMASYGYTFGSGTRLTVV.

With regard to this clone: The sample carries other DNA sequences with the same CDR3. V is TRBV9 and J is TRBJ1-1; D remains unclear. The ends were cut back, 2 bases at V and 5 bases at J, with 10 bases in the middle. The CDR3 loop spans 13 amino acids. Germline V lookup: CDR1 SGDLS, CDR2 YYNGEE. The CDR3 protein is CASSVSGNTEAFF. CDR3 coding DNA: TGTGCCAGCAGCGTTTCGGGAAATACTGAAGCTTTCTTT.

CDR3 bases: TGTGCCAGCAGCTTGCGGCGGGAGAAACAGCACGAGCAGTACTTC. It translates to CASSLRREKQHEQYF. The chain couples TRBV5-6 to TRBJ2-7; 7 bases are a match to TRBD2. The CDR3 loop spans 15 amino acids. V lost 1 base, J lost 5 bases, and 9 bases stayed unmatched. Germline loops: CDR1 SGHDT, CDR2 YYEEEE.

The rearrangement links TRBV11-1 to TRBJ2-3, with 7 bases matching TRBD2. The V segment lost 5 bases and the J segment 4 bases; nucleotides outside the gene matches: 6. Germline CDR1 is SGHAT and CDR2 is FQDESV (reference sequence). This CDR3 has 14 residues. The DNA for the CDR3 is TGTGCCAGCAGCCTCGGACTAGACCCAGATACGCAGTATTTT. It encodes CASSLGLDPDTQYF.

This chain connects TRBV21-1 to TRBJ2-5; the table calls TRBD1, which could not be checked here. TRBV21-1 is classified as a pseudogene. This CDR3 contains 15 residues. The CDR3 DNA sequence: TGTGCCAGCACCAAACCCACGGCAGGGCGAGAGACCCAGTACTTC. Protein product: CASTKPTAGRETQYF.

The chain joins TRBV6-6 to TRBJ2-7; 12 bases align to TRBD1. The V and J ends lost 5 bases and 5 bases, in that order; junction bases with no gene match: 13. The CDR3 is made up of 17 amino acids. Per germline, CDR1 MNHNY and CDR2 SVGAGI (reference sequence). The CDR3 loop is CASSPEFPGQGAHEQYF. The CDR3 DNA follows: TGTGCCAGCAGTCCCGAATTCCCGGGACAGGGGGCCCACGAGCAGTACTTC.

The V gene is TRBV10-3, the J gene TRBJ2-3, with 8 bases matching TRBD1. The CDR3 is 15 amino acids. V gave up 5 bases and J gave up 4 bases; unmatched junction bases: 8. CDR1 and CDR2 from the germline V gene are ENHRY and SYGVKD. The DNA for the CDR3 is TGTGCCATCAGTCCTGGACAGGGCTTAGCAGATACGCAGTATTTT. It translates to CAISPGQGLADTQYF.

In this sample, this clone turned up a few times. The chain couples TRBV4-1 to TRBJ1-6; 8 bases align to TRBD1. The length of the CDR3 is 15 residues. Looked up from germline, CDR1 is MGHRA and CDR2 is YSYEKL. Trimming at V came to 1 base and at J to 7 bases, leaving 3 bases not matched to a gene. The CDR3 protein is CASSQGQGRNSPLHF. The CDR3 DNA reads TGCGCCAGCAGCCAAGGACAGGGGCGGAATTCACCCCTCCACTTT.

Notes on this clone: The junction shows a germline mismatch at one end, possibly a read error. V and J are TRBV5-1 and TRBJ1-2; 8 nucleotides line up with TRBD1. The CDR3 sequence is 13 residues long. CDR1 SGHRS and CDR2 YFSETQ come from the germline V gene. The CDR3 sequence is CASSTEDRGPSYF. CDR3 nucleotide sequence: TGCGCCAGCAGCACCGAAGACAGGGGCCCTTCATACTTC.

This clone occurred once. DNA of the CDR3: TGCAGTGCTAGAGGGGGAGGAGCTTTCTTT. Its protein product is CSARGGGAFF. The chain joins TRBV20-1 to TRBJ1-1; D is ambiguous. V gave up 1 base and J gave up 10 bases, with 7 bases separating them. The germline V gene has CDR1 DFQATT and CDR2 SNEGSKA (reference sequence). The CDR3 spans 10 residues.

The chain uses TRBV5-5 and TRBJ2-2, with a weak D call TRBD2 (5 bases). The germline V gene has CDR1 SGHKS and CDR2 YYEKEE (reference sequence). Trimming shortened V by 0 bases and J by 2 bases, and 20 bases separated the two germline ends. The CDR3 covers 19 residues. The DNA of the CDR3 is TGTGCCAGCAGCTTGGGGCGGGCTAACACGGGCCCAAACACCGGGGAGCTGTTTTTT. Its protein is CASSLGRANTGPNTGELFF.

CDR3 loop: CASSPNRAPSGNTIYF. The DNA of the CDR3 is TGTGCCAGCAGCCCGAACAGGGCACCTTCTGGAAACACCATATATTTT. The V call is TRBV6-6, the J call TRBJ1-3, with D perhaps TRBD1 (6 bases). V lost 6 bases and J lost 1, with 16 bases in between. The CDR3 loop spans 16 amino acids. CDR1 is MNHNY, CDR2 SVGAGI, per germline (reference sequence).